This TCR beta chain was documented in a study of blood T cells in healthy people across ages. The use of a sample-barcoded 5' primer and a J-beta primer mix characterized a second PCR of 7 to 11 cycles. A single record per CDR3 protein comes from TCRdb applying MiXCR to the 5' RACE reads. The table records approximately 1.5 million distinct CDR3 sequences, 35% to 45% of them present only once. Germline lookup yields CDR1 DFQATT and CDR2 SNEGSKA (reference sequence). V dropped 3 bases and J dropped 2; count of bases not matched to a gene: 15. CDR3 size: 17 residues. The TCR originated in a woman under 30 in good health. The gene calls are TRBV20-1 and TRBJ2-5, with 7 bases that match TRBD2. Sequencing was carried out using blood. The CDR3 DNA is TGCAGTGCTAGGTCGGGGGAGGGGAGTTCTCAACAAGAGACCCAGTACTTC. This gives the protein CSARSGEGSSQQETQYF.